This entry features one T cell receptor (beta chain) sequence. This entry belongs to a study of blood T cell repertoires in COVID-19. Study-wide context: Sources were T cells, B-cell-depleted T cells, or PBMCs; the material itself was cDNA or gDNA.

The CDR3 is made up of 15 amino acids. V lost 1 base and J lost 5, with 14 bases in between. Germline loops: CDR1 MGHRA, CDR2 YSYEKL. The protocol was immunoSEQ multiplex PCR, while the TCRdb copy is restricted to in-frame clones and leaves out a portion. Of 300,000 to 400,000 clones in the sample, under 95% were seen once. This sequence joins TRBV4-1 and TRBJ2-5; no firm D call. What was sequenced was peripheral blood. This TCR derives from a woman younger than 35 who had recovered from COVID-19. The CDR3 DNA sequence: TGCGCCAGCAGCCAAGGCTTAGCCCGCACCGAGACCCAGTACTTC. Residues: CASSQGLARTETQYF.